This T cell receptor (beta chain) was identified during a study of tissue T cells after allogeneic stem cell transplantation. Study-level points and caveats: Blood and spleen captured only part of the tissue TCR repertoire. Shared clones across patients were few; motif clustering revealed tissue-specific shared signatures.

Time point in this sample: mouse harvest day 7 after allogeneic transplant. Mouse grafts combined 10^7 T-cell-depleted bone marrow cells with 10^6 splenic CD5+ T cells. Mice had MHC-mismatched B6 into BALB/c GVHD, sampled day 7 or 14. TCRbeta CDR3 was sequenced at survey depth with template counts. The assay was immunoSEQ multiplex PCR, and TCRdb's table has in-frame clones only and misses some. The sample includes over 8,500 clones, 44% of them seen just once. In regard to this clone: Its target is unknown. Mouse gene names and germline throughout.

The TCR comes from a female BALB/c mouse given C57BL/6 T cells with graft-versus-host disease after an allogeneic hematopoietic cell transplant. Material for sequencing was skin.

The CDR3 sequence is CASSQGIRSPNERLFF. The DNA read from the CDR3 is TGTGCCAGCAGTCAAGGGATCCGAAGTCCCAACGAAAGATTATTT. The chain carries TRBV15 and TRBJ1-4; D is unclear. The read finishes 1 residue shy of the CDR3 end, and the germline J gene is used to complete it. The CDR3 sequence is 16 residues long. CDR1 and CDR2 (germline): SGHND, FRSKSL. Trimming stripped 5 bases from V and 3 bases from J, with 16 bases between.